This T cell receptor beta chain came from a study of PD-1 blockade in classical Hodgkin lymphoma. The CDR3 is made up of 11 amino acids. Trimming took 7 bases from V and 8 from J, leaving 11 bases between them. Germline CDR1 MNHEY, CDR2 SMNVEV (reference sequence). The assay was immunoSEQ multiplex PCR, and TCRdb's table has in-frame clones only and misses some. The data contain tens of thousands of clones, just over 90% of them singletons. Described time point: newly diagnosed, previously untreated cHL patient sample. Comparator PBMCs were from newly diagnosed, untreated classical Hodgkin lymphoma. The sequenced sample was peripheral blood mononuclear cells (PBMCs). The receptor was isolated from a human donor with classical Hodgkin lymphoma. The rearrangement links TRBV27 to TRBJ1-2, with no clear D. This CDR3 reads CASKKDGGYTF. Here the CDR3 DNA reads TGTGCCAGCAAAAAAGATGGAGGCTACACCTTC.